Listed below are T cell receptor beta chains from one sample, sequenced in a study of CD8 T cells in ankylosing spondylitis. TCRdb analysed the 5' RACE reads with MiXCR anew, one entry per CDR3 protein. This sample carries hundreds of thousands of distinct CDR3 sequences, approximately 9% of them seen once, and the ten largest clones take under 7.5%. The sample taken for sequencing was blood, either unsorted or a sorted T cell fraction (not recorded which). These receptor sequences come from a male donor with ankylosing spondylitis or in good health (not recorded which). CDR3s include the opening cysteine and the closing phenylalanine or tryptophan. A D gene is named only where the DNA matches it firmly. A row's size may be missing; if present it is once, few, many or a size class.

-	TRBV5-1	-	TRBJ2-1	TGCGTCAGCAGCTTGGCCGGACCGGTTGAGCAGTTCTTC	CVSSLAGPVEQFF
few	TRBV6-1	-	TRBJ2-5	TGTGCCAGCAGCCCACGAAGTCCCGAGACCCAGTACTTC	CASSPRSPETQYF
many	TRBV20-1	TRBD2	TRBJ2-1	TGCAGTGCTACAGCGGGGGGGCTAGGAGAGCAGTTCTTC	CSATAGGLGEQFF
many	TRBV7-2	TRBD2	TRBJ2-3	TGTGCCAGCAGCTTAGCGGGACTAGGCACAGATACGCAGTATTTT	CASSLAGLGTDTQYF
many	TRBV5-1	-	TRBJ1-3	TGCGCCAGCAGCCCGACTTCAAGCTCTGGAAACACCATATATTTT	CASSPTSSSGNTIYF
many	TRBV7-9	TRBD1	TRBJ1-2	TGTGCCTCAACAGGGGGTAGCGGGACTGAGTACACCTTC	CASTGGSGTEYTF
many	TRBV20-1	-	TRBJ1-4	TGCAGTGCTAGACATTTAAACCGTCACGAAAAACTGTTTTTT	CSARHLNRHEKLFF
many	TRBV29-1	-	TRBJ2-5	TGCAGCGTTAAAGTGGTCAGGGGAACGGAGACCCAGTACTTC	CSVKVVRGTETQYF
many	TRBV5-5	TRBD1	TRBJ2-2	TGTGCCAGCAGCTGGGACAGGGCGAACACCGGGGAGCTGTTTTTT	CASSWDRANTGELFF
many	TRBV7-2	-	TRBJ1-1	TGTGCCAGCAGCTTAAAGGGACAACTGAACACTGAAGCTTTCTTT	CASSLKGQLNTEAFF
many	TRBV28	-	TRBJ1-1	TGTGCCAGCAGCTTAAACTCCGACACTGAAGCTTTCTTT	CASSLNSDTEAFF
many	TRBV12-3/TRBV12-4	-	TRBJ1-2	TGTGCCAGCAGTTCCAACGCAGGCTATGGCTACACCTTC	CASSSNAGYGYTF
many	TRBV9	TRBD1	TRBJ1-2	TGTGCCAGCAGCCCAGTAGGAGGGACAGGGGGTAACTATGGCTACACCTTC	CASSPVGGTGGNYGYTF
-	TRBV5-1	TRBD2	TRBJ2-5	TGCGCCAGCAGCTTGGGGACTAGCGGCGAAGAGACCCAGTACTTC	CASSLGTSGEETQYF
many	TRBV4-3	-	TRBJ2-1	TGCGCCAGCAGCCAAGATGTGCGGGGGCCGTACAATGAGCAGTTCTTC	CASSQDVRGPYNEQFF
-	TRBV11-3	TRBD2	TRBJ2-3	TGTGCCAGCAGCCCTCGGACTAGCGGGACCAACACAGATACGCAGTATTTT	CASSPRTSGTNTDTQYF